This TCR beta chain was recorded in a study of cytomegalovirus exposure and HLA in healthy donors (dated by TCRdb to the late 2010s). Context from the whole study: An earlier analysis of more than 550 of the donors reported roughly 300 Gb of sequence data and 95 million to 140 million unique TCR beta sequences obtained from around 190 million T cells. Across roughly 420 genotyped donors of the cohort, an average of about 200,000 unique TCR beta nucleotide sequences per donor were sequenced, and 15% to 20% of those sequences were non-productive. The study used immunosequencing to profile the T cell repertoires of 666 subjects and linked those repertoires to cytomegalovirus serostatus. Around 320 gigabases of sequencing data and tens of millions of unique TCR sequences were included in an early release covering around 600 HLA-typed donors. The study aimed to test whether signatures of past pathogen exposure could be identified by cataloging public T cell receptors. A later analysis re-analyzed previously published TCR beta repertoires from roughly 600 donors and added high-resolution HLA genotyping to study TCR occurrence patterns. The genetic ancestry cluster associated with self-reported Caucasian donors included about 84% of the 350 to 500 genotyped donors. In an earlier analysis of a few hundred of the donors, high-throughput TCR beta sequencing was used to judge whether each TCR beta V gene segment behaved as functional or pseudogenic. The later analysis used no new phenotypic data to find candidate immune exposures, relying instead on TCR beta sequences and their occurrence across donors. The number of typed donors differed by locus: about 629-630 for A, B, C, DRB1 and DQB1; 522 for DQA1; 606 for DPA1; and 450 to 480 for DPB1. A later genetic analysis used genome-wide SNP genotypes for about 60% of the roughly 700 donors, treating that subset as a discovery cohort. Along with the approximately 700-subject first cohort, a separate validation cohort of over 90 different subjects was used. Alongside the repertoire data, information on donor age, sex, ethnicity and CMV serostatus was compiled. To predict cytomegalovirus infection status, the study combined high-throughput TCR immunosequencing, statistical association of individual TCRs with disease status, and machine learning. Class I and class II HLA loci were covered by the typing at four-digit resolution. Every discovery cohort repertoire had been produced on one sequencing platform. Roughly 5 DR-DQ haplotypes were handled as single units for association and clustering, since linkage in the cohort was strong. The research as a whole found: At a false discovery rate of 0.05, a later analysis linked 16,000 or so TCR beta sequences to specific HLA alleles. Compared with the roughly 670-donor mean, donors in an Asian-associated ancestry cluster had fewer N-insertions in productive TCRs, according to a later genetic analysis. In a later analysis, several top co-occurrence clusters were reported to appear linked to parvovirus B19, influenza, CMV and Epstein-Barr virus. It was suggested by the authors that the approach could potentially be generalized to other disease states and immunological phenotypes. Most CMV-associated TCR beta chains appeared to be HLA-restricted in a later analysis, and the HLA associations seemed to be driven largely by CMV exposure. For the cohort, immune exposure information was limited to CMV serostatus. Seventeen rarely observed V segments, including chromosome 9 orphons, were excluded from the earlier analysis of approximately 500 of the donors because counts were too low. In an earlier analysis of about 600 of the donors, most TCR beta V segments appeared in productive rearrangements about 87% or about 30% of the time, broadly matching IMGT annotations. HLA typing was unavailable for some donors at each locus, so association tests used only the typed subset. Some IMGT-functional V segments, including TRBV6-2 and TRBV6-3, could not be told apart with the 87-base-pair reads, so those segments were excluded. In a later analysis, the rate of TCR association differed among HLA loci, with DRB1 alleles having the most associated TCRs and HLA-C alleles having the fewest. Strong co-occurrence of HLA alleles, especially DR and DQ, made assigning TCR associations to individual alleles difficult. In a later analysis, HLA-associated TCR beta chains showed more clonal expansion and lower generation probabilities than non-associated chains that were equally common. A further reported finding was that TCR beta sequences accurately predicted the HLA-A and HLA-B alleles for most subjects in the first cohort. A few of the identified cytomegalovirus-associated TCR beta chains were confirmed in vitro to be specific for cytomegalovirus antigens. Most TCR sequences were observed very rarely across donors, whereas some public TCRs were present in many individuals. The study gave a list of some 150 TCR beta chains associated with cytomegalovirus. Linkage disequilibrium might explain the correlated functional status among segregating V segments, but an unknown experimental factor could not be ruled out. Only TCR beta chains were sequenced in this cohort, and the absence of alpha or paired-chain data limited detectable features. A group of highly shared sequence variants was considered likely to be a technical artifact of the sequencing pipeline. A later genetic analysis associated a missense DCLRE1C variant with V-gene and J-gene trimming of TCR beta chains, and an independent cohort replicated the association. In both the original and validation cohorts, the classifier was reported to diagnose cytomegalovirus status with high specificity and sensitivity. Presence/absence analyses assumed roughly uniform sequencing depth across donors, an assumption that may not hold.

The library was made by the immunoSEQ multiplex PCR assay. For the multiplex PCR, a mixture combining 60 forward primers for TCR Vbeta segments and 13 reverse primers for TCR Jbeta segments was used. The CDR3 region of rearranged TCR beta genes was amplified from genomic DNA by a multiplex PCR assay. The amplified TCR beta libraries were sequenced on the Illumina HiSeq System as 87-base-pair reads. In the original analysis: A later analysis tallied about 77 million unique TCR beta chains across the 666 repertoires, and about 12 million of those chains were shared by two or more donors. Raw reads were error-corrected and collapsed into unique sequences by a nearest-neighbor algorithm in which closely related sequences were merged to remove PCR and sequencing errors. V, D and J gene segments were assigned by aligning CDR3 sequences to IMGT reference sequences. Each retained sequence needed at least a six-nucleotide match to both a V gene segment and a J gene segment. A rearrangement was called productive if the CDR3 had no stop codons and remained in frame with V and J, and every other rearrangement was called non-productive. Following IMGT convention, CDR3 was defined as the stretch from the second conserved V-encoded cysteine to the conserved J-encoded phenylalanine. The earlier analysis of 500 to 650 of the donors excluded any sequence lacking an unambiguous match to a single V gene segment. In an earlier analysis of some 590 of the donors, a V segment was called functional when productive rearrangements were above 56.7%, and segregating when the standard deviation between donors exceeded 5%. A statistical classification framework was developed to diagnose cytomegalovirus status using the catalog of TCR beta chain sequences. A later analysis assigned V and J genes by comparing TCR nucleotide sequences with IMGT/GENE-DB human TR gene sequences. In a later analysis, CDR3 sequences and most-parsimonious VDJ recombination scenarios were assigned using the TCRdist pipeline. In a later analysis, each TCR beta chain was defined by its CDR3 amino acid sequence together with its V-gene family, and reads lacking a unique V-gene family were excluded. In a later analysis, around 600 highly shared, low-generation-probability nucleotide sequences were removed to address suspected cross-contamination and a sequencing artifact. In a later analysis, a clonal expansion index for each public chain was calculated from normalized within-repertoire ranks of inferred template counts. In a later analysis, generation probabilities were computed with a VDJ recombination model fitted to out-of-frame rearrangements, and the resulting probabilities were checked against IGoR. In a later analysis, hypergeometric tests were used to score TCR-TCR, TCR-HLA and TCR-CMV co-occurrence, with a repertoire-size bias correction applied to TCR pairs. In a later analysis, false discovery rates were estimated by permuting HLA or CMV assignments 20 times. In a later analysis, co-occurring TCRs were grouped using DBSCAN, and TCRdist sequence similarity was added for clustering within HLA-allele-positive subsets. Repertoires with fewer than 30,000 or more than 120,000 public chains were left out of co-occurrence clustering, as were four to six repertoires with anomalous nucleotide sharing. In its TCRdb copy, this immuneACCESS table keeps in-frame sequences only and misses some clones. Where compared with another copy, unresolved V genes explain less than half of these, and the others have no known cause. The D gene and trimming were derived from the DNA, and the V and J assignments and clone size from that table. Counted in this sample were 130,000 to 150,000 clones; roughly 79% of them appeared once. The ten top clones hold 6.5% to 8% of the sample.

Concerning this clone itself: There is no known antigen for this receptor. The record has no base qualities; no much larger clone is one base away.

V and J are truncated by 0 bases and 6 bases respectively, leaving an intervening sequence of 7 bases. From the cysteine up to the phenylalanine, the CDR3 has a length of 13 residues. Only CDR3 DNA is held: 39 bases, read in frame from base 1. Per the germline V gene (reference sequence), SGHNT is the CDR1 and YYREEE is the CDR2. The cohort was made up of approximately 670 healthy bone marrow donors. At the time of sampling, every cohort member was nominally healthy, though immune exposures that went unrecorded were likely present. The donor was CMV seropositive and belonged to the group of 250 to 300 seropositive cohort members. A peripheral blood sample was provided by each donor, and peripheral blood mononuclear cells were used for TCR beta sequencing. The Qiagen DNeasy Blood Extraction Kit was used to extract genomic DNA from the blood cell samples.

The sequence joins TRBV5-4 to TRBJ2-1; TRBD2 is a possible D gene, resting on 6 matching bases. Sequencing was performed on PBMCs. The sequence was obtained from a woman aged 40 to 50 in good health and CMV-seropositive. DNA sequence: TGTGCCAGCAGCTTGGTGGGGGGCAATGAGCAGTTCTTC. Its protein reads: CASSLVGGNEQFF.